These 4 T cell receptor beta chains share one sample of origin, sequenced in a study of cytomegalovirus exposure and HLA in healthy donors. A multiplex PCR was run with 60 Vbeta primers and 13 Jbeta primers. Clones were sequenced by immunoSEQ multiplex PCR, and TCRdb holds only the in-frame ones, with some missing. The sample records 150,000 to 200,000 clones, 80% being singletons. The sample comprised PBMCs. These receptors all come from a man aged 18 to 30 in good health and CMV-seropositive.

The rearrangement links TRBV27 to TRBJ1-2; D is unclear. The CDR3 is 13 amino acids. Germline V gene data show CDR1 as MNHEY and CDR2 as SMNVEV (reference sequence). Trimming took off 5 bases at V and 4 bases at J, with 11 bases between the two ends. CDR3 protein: CASSPGGTYGYTF. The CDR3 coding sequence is TGTGCCAGCAGTCCCGGCGGTACCTATGGCTACACCTTC.

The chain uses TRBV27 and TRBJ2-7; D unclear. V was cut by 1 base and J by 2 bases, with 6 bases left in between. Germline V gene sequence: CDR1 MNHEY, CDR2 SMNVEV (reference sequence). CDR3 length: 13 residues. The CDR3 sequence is CASSLYGPYEQYF. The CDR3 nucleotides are TGTGCCAGCAGTTTATATGGGCCCTACGAGCAGTACTTC.

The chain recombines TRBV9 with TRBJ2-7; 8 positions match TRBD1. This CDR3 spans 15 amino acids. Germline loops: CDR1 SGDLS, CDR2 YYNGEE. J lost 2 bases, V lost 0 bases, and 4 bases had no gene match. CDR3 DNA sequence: TGTGCCAGCAGCGTAGCCGGACAGGGACCCTACGAGCAGTACTTC. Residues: CASSVAGQGPYEQYF.

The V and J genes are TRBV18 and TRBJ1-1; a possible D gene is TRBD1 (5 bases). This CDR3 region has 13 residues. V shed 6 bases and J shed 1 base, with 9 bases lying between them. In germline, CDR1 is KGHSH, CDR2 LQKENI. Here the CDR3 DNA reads TGTGCCAGCTCGGCGGGGACGAACACTGAAGCTTTCTTT. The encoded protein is CASSAGTNTEAFF.